This T cell receptor beta chain was sequenced in a study of persistence of HIV-infected CD4 T cells. This was the immunoSEQ version 4 assay in survey mode. Libraries were prepared by immunoSEQ multiplex PCR; TCRdb keeps only in-frame clonotypes and omits some of them. The top ten clones hold 5% to 7% of a sample with over 30,000 clones, 82% of them seen once. The stimulus was lysate of CMV-infected fibroblasts, about 10 ug/mL. CD40L/CD69 double-negative CD45RO-high memory CD4+ T cells were collected. Donors had CD4+ T cell counts above 400 cells/uL and were CMV-seropositive. For this clone: The antigen is unknown.

V lost 7 bases, J lost 1 base, and 7 bases stayed unmatched. This CDR3 is built from 16 residues. CDR1 and CDR2 (germline): SGHRS, YFSETQ. Study results and limitations: CMV- and Gag-responding cells had lower TCRbeta richness than CD3/CD28-responding cells.

Source: CD4+ T cells sorted from PBMCs after 18-hour stimulation, taken from a patient who received antiretroviral therapy. The receptor's source is an adult woman with HIV who was CMV-seropositive. This chain connects TRBV5-1 to TRBJ2-5; 13 bases line up with TRBD2. CDR3 sequence reads: CASELAGGGIQETQYF. The CDR3 DNA is TGCGCCAGCGAACTAGCGGGAGGGGGGATCCAAGAGACCCAGTACTTC.